These 30 T cell receptor beta chains came from one sample sequenced in a study of molecular identifiers for immune sequencing clone quantification. Each CDR3 protein gets one entry after TCRdb re-called the PCR reads with MiXCR. The data hold 40,000 to 50,000 distinct CDR3 sequences, with less than 20% observed a single time. The material sequenced was naive CD8+ T cells from blood, with Jurkat cell RNA spiked in. Noted subset: FACS-sorted CD8+CD4-CCR7+CD45RA+ naive T cells. Receptor source: a human donor in good health. Some libraries in this study had Jurkat cell RNA spiked in.

This clonotype was counted many times. This rearrangement joins TRBV10-1 to TRBJ2-3; 7 bases are a match to TRBD2. The germline V gene encodes CDR1 WNHNN and CDR2 SYGVQD (reference sequence). Trimming took 2 bases from V and 12 from J; bases not matched to a gene: 8. The length of the CDR3 is 13 residues. The CDR3: CASSEDGRASQYF. Written as DNA, the CDR3 is TGCGCCAGCAGTGAGGATGGGAGGGCTAGCCAGTATTTT.

This clonotype came up many times. J is TRBJ2-1 and V is TRBV30; D unresolved. This CDR3 comprises 14 residues. Germline assignment: CDR1 GTSNPN and CDR2 SVGIG (reference sequence). The V gene lost 1 base and the J gene lost 7 bases, with 14 bases spanning the gap. CDR3 protein: CAWSETHSVNEQFF. DNA of the CDR3: TGTGCCTGGAGTGAGACCCATTCGGTGAATGAGCAGTTCTTC.

This clonotype was observed at least ten times. The chain recombines TRBV6-6 with TRBJ2-7; D might be TRBD1 (6 bases). CDR1 and CDR2 (germline): MNHNY, SVGAGI (reference sequence). The CDR3 is 17 amino acids. The V and J ends lost 4 bases and 0 bases respectively, with 19 bases between them. The CDR3 DNA reads as TGTGCCAGCAGTTTTCTCCGGGACACAGGCAGCTCCTACGAGCAGTACTTC. Its translation: CASSFLRDTGSSYEQYF.

This clonotype was seen at least ten times. This sequence joins TRBV7-9 and TRBJ1-1; D is unresolved. CDR1 is SEHNR and CDR2 is FQNEAQ in the germline V gene (reference sequence). There are 12 residues in the CDR3. V was trimmed by 4 bases and J by 6 bases, leaving 9 bases between them. The CDR3 nucleotides read TGTGCCAGCAGCTCCCGCTTCTCTGAAGCTTTCTTT. This gives the protein CASSSRFSEAFF.

In DNA, the CDR3 is TGTGCCAGCGCAAGGGCAGGGGCCGGGGAGCTGTTTTTT. Translating gives CASARAGAGELFF. The rearrangement uses TRBV7-6 and TRBJ2-2, with D possibly TRBD1 on 6 matching bases. Germline V CDR1 and CDR2: SGHVS, FNYEAQ. The CDR3 is 13 residues long. V was shortened by 8 bases and J by 6 bases, with 13 bases between the two germline ends.

Many counts were recorded for this clonotype. The rearrangement joins TRBV14 to TRBJ2-7; weak D call: TRBD2 (5 bases). V shed 6 bases and J shed 0 bases, with 9 bases lying between them. This CDR3 is 13 amino acids long. Germline V CDR1 and CDR2: SGHDN, FVKESK. The CDR3 region is CASRRENSYEQYF. CDR3 nucleotide sequence: TGTGCCAGCAGAAGGGAGAACTCCTACGAGCAGTACTTC.

The chain has TRBV20-1 and TRBJ2-7; D gene uncertain. V was pared by 1 base and J by 4 bases, with 14 bases between. CDR1 and CDR2 from the germline V gene are DFQATT and SNEGSKA (reference sequence). The CDR3 extends over 14 amino acids. Here the CDR3 reads CSARVPGLGYEQYF. In DNA, the CDR3 is TGCAGTGCTAGAGTGCCAGGTTTGGGTTACGAGCAGTACTTC.

Concerning this clonotype itself: Being one base from a much bigger clone, this may be a read error. The rearrangement joins TRBV27 to TRBJ2-1; tentative D call: TRBD2 (6 bases). The germline V gene encodes CDR1 MNHEY and CDR2 SMNVEV (reference sequence). The CDR3 sequence is 12 residues long. Deletions cut 7 bases from V and 7 bases from J, with 11 bases between. The CDR3 sequence: CASNSRGNEQFF. CDR3 DNA sequence: TGTGCCAGCAACTCTCGGGGGAATGAGCAGTTCTTC.

As for this clonotype: Possible read error: a much larger clone is one base away. This sequence joins TRBV7-6 and TRBJ2-5; no reliable D call. Germline lookup yields CDR1 SGHVS and CDR2 FNYEAQ. CDR3 length: 13 residues. CDR3 sequence: CASCLGLAETQYF. The DNA of the CDR3 is TGTGCCAGCTGCTTAGGTTTGGCAGAGACCCAGTACTTC.

This clonotype was observed a handful of times. Just one base apart from a much larger clone, this may be a read error. The CDR3 DNA reads as TGTGCCAGTAGTGTCTACGATGGTAGAGAGACCCAGCACTTC. As protein: CASSVYDGRETQHF. V and J are TRBV19 and TRBJ2-5; no firm D call. Looked up from germline, CDR1 is LNHDA and CDR2 is SQIVND (reference sequence). CDR3 size: 14 residues.

By proportion, this clonotype is medium-sized (0.01 to 0.1%). The chain links TRBV4-3 to TRBJ2-3, with unresolved D. The CDR3 is 14 residues long. The V end was cut by 0 bases, the J end by 2 bases, with 6 bases between. Germline CDR1 LGHNA, CDR2 YSLEER. The CDR3 DNA is TGCGCCAGCAGCCAAGATTCTACCACAGATACGCAGTATTTT. This translates into CASSQDSTTDTQYF.

This clonotype was observed many times. This chain links TRBV19 with TRBJ1-6; D ambiguous. This CDR3 is built from 14 residues. Germline V gene lookup returns CDR1 LNHDA and CDR2 SQIVND (reference sequence). V was cut by 5 bases and J by 4 bases, with 9 bases left in between. For the CDR3, the DNA is TGTGCCAGTAGTCCAGGACGGTATAATTCACCCCTCCACTTT. The encoded protein is CASSPGRYNSPLHF.

This clonotype was counted many times. CDR3: CASSPGGATEAFF. The CDR3 DNA is TGTGCCAGCAGTCCTGGAGGGGCCACTGAAGCTTTCTTT. This rearrangement joins TRBV6-5 to TRBJ1-1, with D possibly TRBD1 on 5 matching bases. CDR3 length: 13 residues. V gave up 5 bases and J gave up 4 bases, with 11 bases separating them. CDR1 and CDR2 from the germline V gene are MNHEY and SVGAGI.

The rearrangement uses TRBV5-5 and TRBJ2-5; TRBD2 might be the D (6 bases). The germline V gene has CDR1 SGHKS and CDR2 YYEKEE (reference sequence). V was trimmed by 5 bases and J by 1 base, leaving 15 bases between them. The length of the CDR3 is 15 residues. The CDR3 region is CASSYTGSSQETQYF. CDR3 in DNA: TGTGCCAGCAGTTACACCGGGAGCTCCCAAGAGACCCAGTACTTC.

This clonotype was observed many times. The rearrangement joins TRBV27 to TRBJ2-7, with 9 bases lining up with TRBD2. Losses at the gene ends were 4 bases for V and 2 bases for J; bases not matched to a gene: 9. Germline V CDR1 and CDR2: MNHEY, SMNVEV (reference sequence). The CDR3 spans 16 residues. In DNA, the CDR3 is TGTGCCAGCAGTTCGCCCGTTGGCGGGGGGGCCTACGAGCAGTACTTC. Encoded protein: CASSSPVGGGAYEQYF.

This clonotype was recorded at least ten times. The J gene is TRBJ2-6, the V gene TRBV6-5; D call uncertain. The germline gives CDR1 MNHEY, CDR2 SVGAGI. V dropped 8 bases and J dropped 0 bases, with 11 bases sitting between them. The length of the CDR3 is 15 residues. The CDR3 coding sequence is TGTGCCAGCTCCTATTACAGCTCTGGGGCCAACGTCCTGACTTTC. Its protein is CASSYYSSGANVLTF.

This clonotype has at least ten counts. The chain uses TRBV5-6 and TRBJ2-7; possibly TRBD1 or TRBD2 for D (5 bases each). Looked up from germline, CDR1 is SGHDT and CDR2 is YYEEEE. This CDR3 contains 13 residues. The V and J ends lost 4 bases and 2 bases respectively, with 10 bases between them. CDR3 nucleotides: TGTGCCAGCAGCCTCCGGGGCGCCTACGAGCAGTACTTC. Amino acid sequence: CASSLRGAYEQYF.

This clonotype was seen ten or more times. The chain joins TRBV19 to TRBJ1-6; tentatively, D is TRBD1 (6 bases). CDR3 length: 14 residues. Germline V gene lookup returns CDR1 LNHDA and CDR2 SQIVND (reference sequence). The V gene lost 3 bases and the J gene lost 7 bases, with 10 bases spanning the gap. The CDR3 nucleotides are TGTGCCAGTAGTATGGGACAAAAAAATTCACCCCTCCACTTT. Its protein is CASSMGQKNSPLHF.

This clonotype has a count of ten or more. The chain combines TRBV5-6 with TRBJ2-2; no reliable D call. Germline V lookup: CDR1 SGHDT, CDR2 YYEEEE. The CDR3 covers 16 residues. V shed 5 bases and J shed 7 bases, with 21 bases lying between them. The CDR3, as DNA: TGTGCCAGCAGACCTTCCGGGTCCCTGGGGTACGGGGAGCTGTTTTTT. Its protein is CASRPSGSLGYGELFF.

At least ten counts were recorded for this clonotype. The chain couples TRBV12-3 or TRBV12-4 to TRBJ1-1; D may be TRBD1 (5 bases). V lost 6 bases and J 11 bases, leaving 16 bases between the germline ends. The CDR3 is made up of 12 amino acids. The CDR3 DNA reads TGTGCCAGCAGCTCCTTGGCAGGGAAGGCTTTCTTT. It encodes CASSSLAGKAFF.

About this clonotype: A read error may account for a junction end that differs from germline. The DNA for the CDR3 is TGCGCCAGCGGCCAAGACGTAGCGGGGCTGGCAGATACGCGGTATTTT. Its translation is CASGQDVAGLADTRYF. V gene TRBV4-3 combines with J gene TRBJ2-3; 8 nucleotides match TRBD2. Germline values: CDR1 LGHNA, CDR2 YSLEER. The CDR3 has 16 residues.

This clonotype was detected ten times or more. The chain combines TRBV27 with TRBJ1-2; TRBD1 agrees at 7 bases. The CDR3 runs to 16 residues. V shed 6 bases and J 8 bases; nucleotides not matched to a gene: 18. CDR1 is MNHEY, CDR2 SMNVEV, per germline (reference sequence). The CDR3 region is CASRGTGTDIRYGYTF. The CDR3 nucleotides read TGTGCCAGCAGGGGTACCGGGACAGATATTCGTTACGGCTACACCTTC.

At least ten counts were recorded for this clonotype. DNA for the CDR3: TGTGCCAGCAATGGAGGGGATAGTAATCAGCCCCAGCATTTT. It encodes CASNGGDSNQPQHF. The J gene is TRBJ1-5, the V gene TRBV9; possible D gene TRBD1, 5 bases. Trimming stripped 6 bases from V and 4 bases from J, with 14 bases between. The CDR3 contains 14 residues. The germline gives CDR1 SGDLS, CDR2 YYNGEE.

The gene calls are TRBV9 and TRBJ2-1, with no clear D. The CDR3 has 15 residues. V lost 1 base to trimming and J lost 4 bases, with 12 bases between them. Germline V gives CDR1 SGDLS, CDR2 YYNGEE. CDR3 protein: CASSVLGDAYNEQFF. CDR3 bases: TGTGCCAGCAGCGTACTAGGAGACGCTTACAATGAGCAGTTCTTC. The whole variable domain, filled in from reference TRBV9 and TRBJ2-1, reads DSGVTQTPKHLITATGQRVTLRCSPRSGDLSVYWYQQSLDQGLQFLIQYYNGEERAKGNILERFSAQQFPDLHSELNLSSLELGDSALYFCASSVLGDAYNEQFFGPGTRLTVL.

Notes on this clonotype: A much bigger clone sits one base away, suggesting this may be a read error. V and J are TRBV4-3 and TRBJ2-7; weak D call: TRBD2 (6 bases). The CDR3 runs to 16 residues. In germline, CDR1 is LGHNA, CDR2 YSLEER. The CDR3 loop reads CAGSQDGSGSYYEQYF. Here the CDR3 DNA reads TGCGCCGGCAGCCAAGATGGAAGCGGGTCCTACTACGAGCAGTACTTC.

The V gene is TRBV21-1, the J gene TRBJ1-5; the table's D call TRBD1 went unverified against the DNA. TRBV21-1 is flagged as a pseudogene. The CDR3 consists of 19 residues. The CDR3 loop is CASSIDRDRAVVSNQPQHF. CDR3 DNA sequence: TGTGCCAGCAGCATAGACCGGGACAGGGCCGTCGTGAGCAATCAGCCCCAGCATTTT.

This clonotype was seen at least ten times. This chain links TRBV7-2 with TRBJ2-7, with D possibly being TRBD2 (6 bases). The V gene lost 3 bases and the J gene lost 6 bases, with 15 bases spanning the gap. The germline CDR1 and CDR2 sequences are SGHTA and FQGNSA. The CDR3 runs 14 residues. CDR3 region: CASSLSSGGSEQYF. In nucleotides, the CDR3 is TGTGCCAGCAGCTTGTCGTCAGGAGGGTCCGAGCAGTACTTC.

This clonotype was picked up many times. V gene TRBV29-1 combines with J gene TRBJ1-5; TRBD1 matches at 7 bases. J was trimmed by 6 bases and V by 7 bases; bases with no gene match: 12. Per the germline V gene, CDR1 is SQVTM and CDR2 is ANQGSEA. This CDR3 is 14 amino acids long. The CDR3 bases are TGCAGCGCGATAGGGACAGAAGCAGGTCAGCCCCAGCATTTT. Its translation is CSAIGTEAGQPQHF.

The chain couples TRBV4-3 to TRBJ2-3; 9 nucleotides line up with TRBD2. Germline V gives CDR1 LGHNA, CDR2 YSLEER. The CDR3 extends over 17 amino acids. Losses at the gene ends were 0 bases for V and 2 bases for J; bases not matched to a gene: 6. CDR3 in amino acids: CASSQENAGLATDTQYF. The CDR3 DNA reads as TGCGCCAGCAGCCAAGAGAACGCGGGACTAGCCACAGATACGCAGTATTTT.

This clonotype was counted at least ten times. The V call is TRBV21-1, the J call TRBJ2-5; the table names TRBD1, a call not compared with the DNA. TRBV21-1 is classified as a pseudogene. The CDR3 is 16 residues long. The CDR3 sequence is CASSKAHGQPRETQYF. In DNA form, the CDR3 reads TGTGCCAGCAGCAAAGCTCATGGACAGCCCCGAGAGACCCAGTACTTC.